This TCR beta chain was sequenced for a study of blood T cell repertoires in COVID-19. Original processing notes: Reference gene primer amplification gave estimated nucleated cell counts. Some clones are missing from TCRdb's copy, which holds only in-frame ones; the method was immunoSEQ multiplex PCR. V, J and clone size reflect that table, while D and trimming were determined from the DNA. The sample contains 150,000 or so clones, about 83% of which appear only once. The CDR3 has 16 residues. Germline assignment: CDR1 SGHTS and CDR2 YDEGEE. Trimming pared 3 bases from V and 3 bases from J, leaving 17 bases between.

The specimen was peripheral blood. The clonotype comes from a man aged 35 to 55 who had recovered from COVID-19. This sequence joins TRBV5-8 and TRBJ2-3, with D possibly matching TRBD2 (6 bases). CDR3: CASSSRLVVPTDTQYF. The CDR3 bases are TGTGCCAGCAGCTCCCGACTAGTTGTTCCGACAGATACGCAGTATTTT.